This entry describes one T cell receptor beta chain. This specimen belongs to a study of blood T cell repertoires in COVID-19. Study-level background: COVID-19 samples, acute and convalescent, were from the United States, Italy and Spain. T cells, B-cell-depleted T cells, or PBMCs provided the cDNA or gDNA that served as material.

Germline values: CDR1 MNHEY, CDR2 SVGAGI. The CDR3 is made up of 16 amino acids. Trimming took off 2 bases at V and 9 bases at J, with 20 bases between the two ends. Original data processing: The assay estimated nucleated cells by amplifying reference gene primers. Data came from immunoSEQ multiplex PCR; TCRdb stores just in-frame clones and leaves some out. V, J and clone size are taken as reported in that table, and D and trimming were inferred from the DNA itself. Of 210,000 or so clones in the sample, 88% are singletons; the top ten hold roughly 1.5%. This clonotype originated in a man aged 18 to 30 with active or convalescent COVID-19. The chain combines TRBV6-5 with TRBJ2-1; D is possibly TRBD2 (6 bases). Sequences were obtained from peripheral blood. The DNA for the CDR3 is TGTGCCAGCAGTTACGGCCTGGGACTTAGCCGGGGTGAGCAGTTCTTC. Amino acids: CASSYGLGLSRGEQFF.